A single sample is the source of the 14 T cell receptor beta chains below, sequenced in a study of cytotoxic CD8 clonotypes in ibrutinib-treated CLL. TCRdb's table, derived via immunoSEQ multiplex PCR, lists solely in-frame clones and lacks some. The sample lists 200,000 or so clones, more than 70% seen once, with about an eighth in the top ten. The sequences come from PBMCs, collected after 12 months of ibrutinib treatment. These receptors were obtained from a human donor with chronic lymphocytic leukemia.

J is TRBJ2-5 and V is TRBV5-6; D unresolved. From germline, CDR1 is SGHDT and CDR2 YYEEEE. The V and J ends lost 3 bases and 5 bases respectively, with 14 bases between them. The CDR3 extends over 14 amino acids. CDR3 region: CASSSITDRETQYF. CDR3 in DNA: TGTGCCAGCAGCTCTATCACGGACCGGGAGACCCAGTACTTC.

This chain links TRBV9 with TRBJ2-3; TRBD2 agrees at 7 bases. Per the germline V gene, CDR1 is SGDLS and CDR2 is YYNGEE. This CDR3 is built from 17 residues. Trimming removed 0 bases from V and 4 bases from J; junction bases left unmatched: 11. This chain's CDR3 is CASSVDPPRGVSDTQYF. CDR3 bases: TGTGCCAGCAGCGTAGACCCCCCCCGGGGGGTATCAGATACGCAGTATTTT.

This clone was picked up one time. The chain links TRBV13 to TRBJ1-2; D gene unclear. Trimming pared 1 base from V and 3 bases from J, leaving 9 bases between. CDR1 and CDR2 from the germline V gene are PRHDT and FYEKMQ (reference sequence). CDR3 size: 14 residues. The CDR3 region is CASSLDRVDYGYTF. In DNA form, the CDR3 reads TGTGCCAGCAGCTTAGATCGGGTGGACTATGGCTACACCTTC.

The J gene is TRBJ2-5, the V gene TRBV5-6, with D uncertain. Germline CDR1 reads SGHDT; CDR2 reads YYEEEE. With 6 bases removed from V and 2 bases from J, the gap between germline ends came to 11 bases. This CDR3 contains 13 residues. The CDR3 sequence: CASTLETQETQYF. DNA for the CDR3: TGTGCCAGCACGCTCGAGACGCAAGAGACCCAGTACTTC.

This chain links TRBV28 with TRBJ1-5, with D perhaps TRBD1 (5 bases). Trimming left V 6 bases short and J 4 bases short, with 13 bases between. CDR3 size: 14 residues. Looked up from germline, CDR1 is MDHEN and CDR2 is SYDVKM. The CDR3 bases are TGTGCCAGCAGCCGCCGGGACTTGAATCAGCCCCAGCATTTT. It encodes CASSRRDLNQPQHF.

Ten or more counts support this clone. A read error is the likely source, as a far larger clone sits one nucleotide away. Other DNA sequences of this sample code for an identical CDR3. The rearrangement uses TRBV6-4 and TRBJ2-2; no clear D gene. The V and J ends lost 2 bases and 3 bases respectively, with 4 bases between them. This CDR3 spans 13 amino acids. Germline-derived CDR1 and CDR2 are MRHNA and SNTAGT. The CDR3 region is CASSDRDTGELFF. CDR3 coding DNA: TGTGCCAGCAGTGACAGGGACACCGGGGAGCTGTTTTTT.

This clone was recorded once. The chain uses TRBV5-1 and TRBJ1-2; D perhaps matches TRBD1 (5 bases). Germline V gene data show CDR1 as SGHRS and CDR2 as YFSETQ. With 5 bases removed from V and 4 bases from J, the gap between germline ends came to 15 bases. The CDR3 is 14 residues long. The CDR3: CASSVQGLLYGYTF. The CDR3 coding sequence is TGCGCCAGCAGTGTGCAGGGCCTTCTCTATGGCTACACCTTC.

The genes are TRBV6-6 and TRBJ2-3; D is undetermined. Germline-derived CDR1 and CDR2 are MNHNY and SVGAGI (reference sequence). Deletions cut 6 bases from V and 2 bases from J, with 12 bases between. The CDR3 runs 14 residues. CDR3 in amino acids: CASSSGRLTDTQYF. CDR3 DNA: TGTGCCAGCAGCTCTGGGCGCCTCACAGATACGCAGTATTTT.

The chain joins TRBV6-6 to TRBJ2-7; D uncertain. Trimming removed 2 bases at V and 5 bases at J, with 7 bases between. Germline V CDR1 and CDR2: MNHNY, SVGAGI (reference sequence). The CDR3 sequence is 12 residues long. The CDR3 reads CASSYGRNEQYF. In nucleotides, the CDR3 is TGTGCCAGCAGTTACGGCAGGAACGAGCAGTACTTC.

The V and J genes are TRBV19 and TRBJ1-4; TRBD1 agrees at 8 bases. The germline V gene encodes CDR1 LNHDA and CDR2 SQIVND (reference sequence). CDR3 length: 17 amino acids. J gave up 0 bases and V 7 bases, and 10 bases lay outside the gene matches. This CDR3 is CASNAGTGTSTNEKLFF. The CDR3 DNA sequence: TGTGCCAGTAATGCCGGGACAGGAACTTCAACTAATGAAAAACTGTTTTTT. Full variable domain (remainder filled in from reference TRBV19 and TRBJ1-4): DGGITQSPKYLFRKEGQNVTLSCEQNLNHDAMYWYRQDPGQGLRLIYYSQIVNDFQKGDIAEGYSVSREKKESFPLTVTSAQKNPTAFYLCASNAGTGTSTNEKLFFGSGTQLSVL.

This clone has ten or more counts. V is TRBV18 and J is TRBJ2-7, with D tentatively TRBD1 or TRBD2 (5 bases each). CDR1 is KGHSH and CDR2 is LQKENI in the germline V gene. The length of the CDR3 is 14 residues. V was clipped by 0 bases and J by 7 bases, with 13 bases between them. DNA for the CDR3: TGTGCCAGCTCACCACCATCGGGACGGGAAGAGCAGTACTTC. This codes for CASSPPSGREEQYF.

The J gene is TRBJ2-5, the V gene TRBV11-2, with D hard to call. The germline CDR1 and CDR2 sequences are SGHAT and FQNNGV. The CDR3 is 13 amino acids. The V end was cut by 5 bases, the J end by 5 bases, with 12 bases between. The CDR3 region is CASSRETSETQYF. The CDR3 DNA reads TGTGCCAGCAGCCGTGAGACCTCCGAGACCCAGTACTTC.

The rearrangement uses TRBV5-1 and TRBJ1-1; 7 nucleotides align to TRBD1. CDR1 and CDR2 (germline): SGHRS, YFSETQ. V lost 4 bases to trimming and J lost 5 bases; unmatched junction nucleotides: 8. CDR3 length: 14 amino acids. The CDR3 is CASSLGQWRTEAFF. Here the CDR3 DNA reads TGCGCCAGCAGCCTGGGACAGTGGAGGACTGAAGCTTTCTTT.

This chain connects TRBV5-1 to TRBJ2-6, with D possibly being TRBD1 (6 bases). Trimming removed 3 bases from V and 4 bases from J, with 11 bases in between. Per the germline V gene, CDR1 is SGHRS and CDR2 is YFSETQ. This CDR3 is built from 15 residues. CDR3 protein: CASSYRTAGANVLTF. CDR3 in DNA: TGCGCCAGCAGCTACAGGACAGCAGGGGCCAACGTCCTGACTTTC. Together with reference TRBV5-1 and TRBJ2-6, the CDR3 gives the full variable domain: KAGVTQTPRYLIKTRGQQVTLSCSPISGHRSVSWYQQTPGQGLQFLFEYFSETQRNKGNFPGRFSGRQFSNSRSEMNVSTLELGDSALYLCASSYRTAGANVLTFGAGSRLTVL.